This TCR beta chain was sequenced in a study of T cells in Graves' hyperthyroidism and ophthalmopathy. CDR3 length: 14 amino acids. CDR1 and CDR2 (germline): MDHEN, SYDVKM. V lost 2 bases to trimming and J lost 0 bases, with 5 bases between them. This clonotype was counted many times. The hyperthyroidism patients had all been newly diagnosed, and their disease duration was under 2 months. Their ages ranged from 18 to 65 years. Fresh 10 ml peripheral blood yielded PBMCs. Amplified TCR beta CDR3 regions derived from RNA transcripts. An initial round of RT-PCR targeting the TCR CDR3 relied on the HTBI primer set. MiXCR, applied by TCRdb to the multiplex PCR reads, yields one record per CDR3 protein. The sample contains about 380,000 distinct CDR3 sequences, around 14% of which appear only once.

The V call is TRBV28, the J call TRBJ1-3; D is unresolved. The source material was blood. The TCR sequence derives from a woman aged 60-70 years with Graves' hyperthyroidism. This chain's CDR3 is CASSLLTSGNTIYF. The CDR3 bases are TGTGCCAGCAGTTTACTTACCTCTGGAAACACCATATATTTT.